This T cell receptor (beta chain) appears in the sequencing data of a study of neurological immune-mediated disorders. Across the whole study: Secondary progressive disease was present in 3, and relapsing-remitting disease in roughly 30, of the approximately 35 multiple sclerosis patients.

TCRdb itself ran the 5' RACE reads through MiXCR, one entry per CDR3 protein. Of 50,000 to 70,000 distinct CDR3 sequences listed, roughly 4.5% are singletons. Trimming cost V 6 bases and J 4 bases, with 12 bases left between them. The CDR3 length is 13 residues. The germline CDR1 and CDR2 sequences are MNHEY and SVGEGT. This clonotype showed up just a few times. Its antigen is unidentified. Study-level findings and limits: Phylogenetic grouping assigned the repertoires of 18 of 34 multiple sclerosis patients to a single related-CDR3 cluster, which may represent a signature.

The TCR was taken from a man aged 25 to 40 with multiple sclerosis. The sequencing input was PBMCs. The V gene is TRBV6-2 or TRBV6-3, the J gene TRBJ1-1; D unresolved. As DNA, the CDR3 is TGTGCCAGCAGCCTTAGGTCGCGCACTGAAGCTTTCTTT. Amino acid sequence: CASSLRSRTEAFF.